This is a list of T cell receptor beta chains from one sample in a study of blood T cell repertoires in COVID-19. The protocol was immunoSEQ multiplex PCR, while the TCRdb copy is restricted to in-frame clones and leaves out a portion. The table shows tens of thousands of clones, with roughly 80% occurring only once. The sample comprised peripheral blood. The receptor set was obtained from a woman of 80 years or more with acute or convalescent COVID-19. Both conserved end residues are part of each CDR3. A D gene is named only where the DNA matches it firmly. Size is stated for part of the rows, as once, few or many counts, or as a class when the clone is expanded.

TRBV5-1	TRBD2	TRBJ2-1	-	TGCGCCAGCAGCTTGGCACTAGCGGGAGGTGAGCAGTTCTTC	CASSLALAGGEQFF
TRBV11-1	TRBD2	TRBJ2-2	-	TGTGCCAGCAGCTTAGTAGCGGGAGGTACCGGGGAGCTGTTTTTT	CASSLVAGGTGELFF
TRBV19	-	TRBJ1-6	-	TGTGCCAGTGCTCAAGGCGGGACGGTTAGCTCCTATAATTCACCCCTCCACTTT	CASAQGGTVSSYNSPLHF
TRBV23-1	TRBD1	TRBJ1-2	-	TGCGCCAGCAGTCCCAGGACAGGGGAGTACACCTTC	CASSPRTGEYTF
TRBV5-6	TRBD1	TRBJ1-5	-	TGTGCCAGCAGCCGGTTAACAGGGGTGGGTCAGCCCCAGCATTTT	CASSRLTGVGQPQHF
TRBV7-9	TRBD1	TRBJ2-7	-	TGTGCCAGCAGCCTCGACAGGGGAACTCACGAGCAGTACTTC	CASSLDRGTHEQYF
TRBV11-3	-	TRBJ2-1	-	TGTGCCAGCAGCCCGACCGGGACTCCACACAATGAGCAGTTCTTC	CASSPTGTPHNEQFF
TRBV6-6	TRBD1	TRBJ2-3	-	TGTGCCAGCAGTCGCATCCGGACAGGGGGAGTGGGCGATACGCAGTATTTT	CASSRIRTGGVGDTQYF
TRBV11-2	-	TRBJ1-2	-	TGTGCCAGCAGCTTGGGGCCTGGGGGCTACACCTTC	CASSLGPGGYTF
TRBV7-2	-	TRBJ1-2	-	TGTGCCAGCAGCTTAGGGCCCAAGAACTATGGCTACACCTTC	CASSLGPKNYGYTF
TRBV5-1	-	TRBJ2-1	-	TGCGCCAGCAGCTTGGCCTTCAATGAGCAGTTCTTC	CASSLAFNEQFF
TRBV9	TRBD2	TRBJ2-2	-	TGTGCCAGCAGCATCGGGACTAGCAAAGCGAACACCGGGGAGCTGTTTTTT	CASSIGTSKANTGELFF
TRBV20-1	TRBD1	TRBJ1-4	once	TGCAGTGCTAGTCCCGGACAGGGTGTTCATGAAAAACTGTTTTTT	CSASPGQGVHEKLFF
TRBV3-1/TRBV3-2	-	TRBJ1-2	-	TGTGCTAGCAGCCAAGCAGGGTACGGCGGCTACACCTTC	CASSQAGYGGYTF
TRBV6-5	TRBD2	TRBJ2-7	-	TGTGCCACCCGGACTAGCGGGGGGGTCGCCTACGAGCAGTACTTC	CATRTSGGVAYEQYF
TRBV5-1	TRBD1	TRBJ1-1	-	TGCGCCAGCTCCGGGACAGTGAACACTGAAGCTTTCTTT	CASSGTVNTEAFF
TRBV7-2	TRBD2	TRBJ2-3	-	TGTGCCAGCAGCCTAACCGGGACTAGCCTAGATACGCAGTATTTT	CASSLTGTSLDTQYF
TRBV3-1/TRBV3-2	-	TRBJ1-2	-	TGTGCCAGCAGCCAAGGGGGCGTAAGCAATGGCTACACCTTC	CASSQGGVSNGYTF
TRBV7-9	-	TRBJ1-3	-	TGTGCCAGCAGCTTAATATCTTTAAACACCATATATTTT	CASSLISLNTIYF
TRBV3-1/TRBV3-2	-	TRBJ1-3	-	TGTGCCAGCAGCCAGGGGAGGGGAAACACCATATATTTT	CASSQGRGNTIYF
TRBV25-1	TRBD1	TRBJ1-3	-	TGTGCCAGCAGTGAACCCGGACAGGGAGGAAACACCATATATTTT	CASSEPGQGGNTIYF
TRBV28	TRBD1	TRBJ1-2	-	TGTGCCAGCAGCCTCGACAGGGGGTATGGCTACACCTTC	CASSLDRGYGYTF
TRBV12-3/TRBV12-4	-	TRBJ1-2	-	TGTGCCAGCAGTTTGTTGAGAGGCTATGGCTACACCTTC	CASSLLRGYGYTF
TRBV24-1	-	TRBJ1-3	-	TGTGCCACCAGCCGACAGAAATTAGATTTTGGAAACACCATATATTTT	CATSRQKLDFGNTIYF
TRBV9	TRBD1	TRBJ1-1	-	TGTGCCAGCAGCGCCGGACAGGGATCCAGTATGATGAACACTGAAGCTTTCTTT	CASSAGQGSSMMNTEAFF
TRBV5-8	TRBD1	TRBJ1-1	-	TGTGCCAGCAGCTCCCCGGGACAGGTATACACTGAAGCTTTCTTT	CASSSPGQVYTEAFF
TRBV25-1	-	TRBJ2-5	-	TGTGCCAGCAGTGACACTACCCAGGGGCAAGAGACCCAGTACTTC	CASSDTTQGQETQYF
TRBV5-1	-	TRBJ1-4	-	TGCGCCAGCAGCTTAGGCGGGGTTTCTAATGAAAAACTGTTTTTT	CASSLGGVSNEKLFF
TRBV5-6	-	TRBJ1-1	-	TGTGCCAGCAGCTCCGGGACCCGGGGGACTGAAGCTTTCTTT	CASSSGTRGTEAFF
TRBV4-1	-	TRBJ1-4	-	TGCGCCAGCAGCCAGTCAGGAGGTGACGAACTGTTTTTT	CASSQSGGDELFF
TRBV3-1/TRBV3-2	-	TRBJ2-3	-	TGTGCCAGCAGCCCCGGGACTTTATCGGATACGCAGTATTTT	CASSPGTLSDTQYF
TRBV5-1	-	TRBJ2-2	-	TGCGCCAGCAGCCTTCAGATTAGCGGCTATTCGAACACCGGGGAGCTGTTTTTT	CASSLQISGYSNTGELFF
TRBV6-6	TRBD2	TRBJ2-5	-	TGTGCCAGCAGTTTTCCCTCGGGGAGCGGGGGGGAGACCCAGTACTTC	CASSFPSGSGGETQYF
TRBV7-9	TRBD2	TRBJ2-5	-	TGTGCCAGCAGCTCTGCGCCGGGAGGAGAGACCCAGTACTTC	CASSSAPGGETQYF
TRBV15	-	TRBJ2-2	-	TGTGCCACCAGCACTAACACCGGGGAGCTGTTTTTT	CATSTNTGELFF
TRBV6-5	TRBD1	TRBJ1-5	-	TGTGCCAGCAGTTGGACAGGGCTAGGGCAGCCCCAGCATTTT	CASSWTGLGQPQHF
TRBV6-1	-	TRBJ2-3	few	TGTGCCAGCAGTGAACGAAGGGAGGCAGGAGGCACAGATACGCAGTATTTT	CASSERREAGGTDTQYF
TRBV11-1	-	TRBJ2-1	-	TGTGCCAGCAGCTTGACCCAGGGGTCCTACAATGAGCAGTTCTTC	CASSLTQGSYNEQFF
TRBV5-8	-	TRBJ1-2	-	TGTGCCAGCAGCTTGGATCACACCTCTAACTATGGCTACACCTTC	CASSLDHTSNYGYTF